This T cell receptor (beta chain) stems from a study of PD-1 blockade in classical Hodgkin lymphoma. Study-level results: Patients starting nivolumab less than 1 year after ASCT had lower diversity and were excluded from later analyses. Baseline diversity was lower in partial responders and progressors than complete responders.

Every patient was affected by relapse after autologous stem cell transplantation, while exposure to brentuximab vedotin was not uniform. The protocol was immunoSEQ multiplex PCR, while the TCRdb copy is restricted to in-frame clones and leaves out a portion. The top ten clones hold approximately 3.4% of a sample with 20,000 to 30,000 clones, 69% of them seen once. Comment on this clone: Its specificity is not known.

CDR3 length equals 15 residues. The V and J ends lost 0 bases and 7 bases respectively, with 13 bases between them. CDR1 and CDR2 (germline): SGHDN, FVKESK. The sample here was peripheral blood mononuclear cells (PBMCs), taken at baseline. V and J are TRBV14 and TRBJ2-4; a weak D match, TRBD1 (5 bases). This receptor was obtained from a human donor with classical Hodgkin lymphoma. CDR3 loop: CASSQEKGQGNIQYF. The CDR3 region has the DNA TGTGCCAGCAGCCAAGAAAAAGGGCAGGGTAACATTCAGTACTTC.